These T cell receptor beta chains were read from a single sample in a study of OX40 agonist ivuxolimab in advanced cancers. Assay: immunoSEQ multiplex PCR; the TCRdb copy retains only in-frame clones and omits some. This table holds 15,000 to 20,000 clones, 80% to 90% found once. This material consisted of CD4+ or CD8+ T cells sorted from blood, taken in a trial of the OX40 agonist ivuxolimab. Receptors originate from an adult with an advanced solid tumor such as melanoma, head and neck, liver or kidney cancer. Each CDR3 is given with its conserved first and last residue. D genes are given only for firm matches. Not every row has a clone size; where given, it reads once, few, many or a size class.

j_call clone_size v_call d_call cdr3_nt cdr3_aa
TRBJ1-5 few TRBV6-1 . TGTGCCAGCAGTGGGCAGGGCTCGAGGAGACAATCCAATCAGCCCCAGCATTTT CASSGQGSRRQSNQPQHF
TRBJ2-1 . TRBV6-1 . TGTGCCAGCAGTGGTGCAGGGGACTTCTTC CASSGAGDFF
TRBJ2-5 . TRBV19 . TGTGCCAGTAGTCCCTCCCCCCGGGTTCAAGAGACCCAGTACTTC CASSPSPRVQETQYF
TRBJ1-3 . TRBV6-6 . TGTGCCAGCAGTCCCAGAGTGCGCTCTGGAAACACCATATATTTT CASSPRVRSGNTIYF
TRBJ1-5 . TRBV19 . TGTGCCAGTAGTCGCTCTACCAATCAGCCCCAGCATTTT CASSRSTNQPQHF
TRBJ2-7 . TRBV4-1 TRBD1 TGCGCCAGCAGCCAGACCGCCGGGACAGTCTACGAGCAGTACTTC CASSQTAGTVYEQYF
TRBJ1-1 . TRBV7-2 TRBD1 TGTGCCAGCAGCCGGACAGGGGGGACGAACACTGAAGCTTTCTTT CASSRTGGTNTEAFF
TRBJ2-7 once TRBV11-2 . TGTGCCAGCAGCTTCCCTGGGGCCGATTACGAGCAGTACTTC CASSFPGADYEQYF
TRBJ1-5 once TRBV30 . TGTGCCTGGAGGGGGGGAGGAGGCCAGCCCCAGCATTTT CAWRGGGGQPQHF
TRBJ2-7 . TRBV6-5 TRBD1 TGTGCCAGCAGCGTTGTGGGACAGACCAACGAGCAGTACTTC CASSVVGQTNEQYF
TRBJ2-1 . TRBV7-8 TRBD2 TGTGCCAGCAGCTTAGTCCCTCCGGCTAGCGGGGACTACAATGAGCAGTTCTTC CASSLVPPASGDYNEQFF
TRBJ2-7 . TRBV5-1 TRBD2 TGCGCCAGCAGCCTGAGCGGGAGCTCCTACGAGCAGTACTTC CASSLSGSSYEQYF
TRBJ1-1 . TRBV5-8 . TGTGCCAGCAGCTTGGGGTCAGGGGAGTGGGTAGCTTTCTTT CASSLGSGEWVAFF
TRBJ1-2 . TRBV4-1 . TGCGCCAGCAGTTCTGGGCCGGGTAACTATGGCTACACCTTC CASSSGPGNYGYTF
TRBJ1-2 . TRBV6-7 . TGTGCCAGCACCTTGCGGGCAGAGCTCTTCTATGGCTACACCTTC CASTLRAELFYGYTF
TRBJ2-7 . TRBV27 TRBD2 TGTGCCAGCAGTCCTAGCGGGAGCAGCGACGAGCAGTACTTC CASSPSGSSDEQYF
TRBJ1-4 . TRBV9 TRBD1 TGTGCCAGCAGCCCCGGACAGGGGACCAGGGTTGAAAAACTGTTTTTT CASSPGQGTRVEKLFF
TRBJ1-2 . TRBV6-5 . TGTGCCAGCAGTTATCCGACGGGAGACTATGGCTACACCTTC CASSYPTGDYGYTF
TRBJ1-2 . TRBV6-5 . TGTGCCAGCAGCCGGCGAGGGGGTGACGGCTACACCTTC CASSRRGGDGYTF
TRBJ2-6 . TRBV5-1 . TGCGCCAGCAGCTTTTCGTATGGGGCCAACGTCCTGACTTTC CASSFSYGANVLTF
TRBJ2-1 . TRBV4-2 TRBD2 TGTGCCAGCAGCCAACGACTAGCGACAAGGAATGAGCAGTTCTTC CASSQRLATRNEQFF
TRBJ2-3 . TRBV4-1 TRBD1 TGCGCCAGCAGCCAGTGGGGACAGGGGAGCACAGATACGCAGTATTTT CASSQWGQGSTDTQYF
TRBJ2-5 once TRBV19 . TGTGCCAGTAGTATAAGGGCGGGTGCGCAAGAGACCCAGTACTTC CASSIRAGAQETQYF
TRBJ2-7 . TRBV7-6 TRBD1 TGTGCCAGCAGCTTCACAGGGGGCGAGCAGTACTTC CASSFTGGEQYF
TRBJ2-5 few TRBV2 . TGTGCCAGCAGGGATTATGATGGGGAAGAGACCCAGTACTTC CASRDYDGEETQYF
TRBJ1-2 once TRBV5-6 . TGTGCCAGCAGCTTGTTGGACACGACTTCCTATGGCTACACCTTC CASSLLDTTSYGYTF
TRBJ2-2 . TRBV11-2 TRBD2 TGTGCCAGCAGCCGGCCGGGACTAGCGGAGAACACCGGGGAGCTGTTTTTT CASSRPGLAENTGELFF
TRBJ1-1 . TRBV10-3 . TGTGCCATCAGTGCCAGGGGTTCCGACACTGAAGCTTTCTTT CAISARGSDTEAFF
TRBJ2-1 few TRBV7-8 . TGTGCCAGCAGTCCAACCAGGCGTCAGGGAGGTGTGAATGAGCAGTTCTTC CASSPTRRQGGVNEQFF
TRBJ1-1 medium-sized TRBV6-1 . TGTGCCAGCAGTGAAGGGGGGAAGGGGAACACTGAAGCTTTCTTT CASSEGGKGNTEAFF